This entry describes one TCR beta chain. The table lists this clonotype with many counts. Its specific antigen is unknown. The input lacks base qualities; no much larger clone sits a single base away. The library was generated by PCR. TCRdb lists the instrument as Illumina HiSeq 2500. TCR libraries were prepared with molecular barcoding, using unique molecular identifiers to normalize TCRbeta repertoire quantification. Using fastp at Q25 and MiXCR, TCRdb reprocessed the public reads and kept productive beta chains. Here each entry gathers all rows of one CDR3 protein and keeps the most common genes and DNA. This sample gives approximately 200,000 distinct CDR3 sequences in total; roughly 6.3% of them show up just once. The top ten constitute 4.5% of the sample. Sample treatment or condition, as interpreted from the label and publication: allogeneic hematopoietic cell transplantation with graft depleted of TCRalphabeta T cells and CD19 B cells. Transplant recipients were children who received TCRalphabeta/CD19-depleted allogeneic hematopoietic cell grafts.

There are 15 amino acids in the CDR3, from cysteine to phenylalanine inclusive. Solely the CDR3 DNA is kept, with 45 bases framed from the first base. The germline V gene encodes CDR1 MGHRA and CDR2 YSYEKL. For this chain, trimming is 4 bases at the V end and 2 bases at the J end, and the number of junction bases without a gene match is 7. These data come from a study of T-cell reconstitution after alpha-beta-depleted transplantation in children listed by TCRdb under 2016. Regarding the research as a whole: Using TCR repertoire profiling, the study followed T-cell immune reconstitution in a quantitative way in children after TCRalphabeta/CD19-depleted allogeneic hematopoietic cell transplantation. Overall results and qualifications from the work: About two months after transplant, the apparently early recovery of alphabetaT-cell counts reportedly depended on just several hundred clones that had expanded rapidly and came from non-depleted graft cells. Hyperexpanded clone frequencies declined over subsequent months; after one year, T-cell counts and TCRbeta diversity were mostly attributed to newly produced T cells. In some patients, the high TCRbeta diversity seen at day 60 was put down to recipient T cells and intrathymic progenitors that had survived conditioning.

The sequence is built from TRBV4-1 and TRBJ2-5, with TRBD1 matching 7 junction bases. This clonotype originated in a girl under three years old with combined immunodeficiency, due to receive a stem cell transplant. The sample consisted of PBMCs, taken before TCRalphabeta/CD19-depleted stem cell transplant. The CDR3 in this case is CASSLFGTAQETQYF. The DNA is as follows: TGCGCCAGCAGCCTTTTTGGGACAGCACAAGAGACCCAGTACTTC.